The present entry profiles one TCR beta chain with its context. Germline values: CDR1 SGHRS, CDR2 YFSETQ. The V and J ends lost 0 bases and 5 bases respectively, with 14 bases between them. There are 15 residues in the CDR3. Some clones are missing from TCRdb's copy, which holds only in-frame ones; the method was immunoSEQ multiplex PCR. The table lists around 84,000 clones, around 80% of them singletons. This sample is drawn from a study of blood T cell repertoires in COVID-19. Across the study: Samples representing acute and convalescent COVID-19 were sourced from the United States, Italy and Spain. T cells, B-cell-depleted T cells, or PBMCs supplied cDNA or gDNA.

V gene TRBV5-1 combines with J gene TRBJ2-5, with a tentative D call TRBD1 (5 bases). The clonotype originates from a woman between 40 and 50 years old with active or convalescent COVID-19. Sequencing was carried out using peripheral blood. The CDR3: CASSLGVRVVETQYF. In nucleotides, the CDR3 is TGCGCCAGCAGCTTGGGGGTCAGGGTGGTGGAGACCCAGTACTTC.